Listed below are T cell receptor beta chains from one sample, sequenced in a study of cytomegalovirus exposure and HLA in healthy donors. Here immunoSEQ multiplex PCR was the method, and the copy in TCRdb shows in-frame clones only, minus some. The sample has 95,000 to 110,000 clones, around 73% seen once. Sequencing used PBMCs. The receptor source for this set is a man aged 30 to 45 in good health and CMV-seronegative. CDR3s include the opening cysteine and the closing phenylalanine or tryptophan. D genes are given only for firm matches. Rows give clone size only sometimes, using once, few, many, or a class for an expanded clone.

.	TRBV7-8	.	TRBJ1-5	TGTGCCAGCAGCCCATGGGCAGGGAAGGGCAATCAGCCCCAGCATTTT	CASSPWAGKGNQPQHF
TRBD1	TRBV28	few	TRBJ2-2	TGTGCCAGGGGTCCGGGACAGAGAAACACCGGGGAGCTGTTTTTT	CARGPGQRNTGELFF
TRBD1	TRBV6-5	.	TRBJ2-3	TGTGCCAGCAGTTATTCCGGGACAGGGGGGCAAGATACGCAGTATTTT	CASSYSGTGGQDTQYF
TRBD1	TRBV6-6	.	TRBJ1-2	TGTGCCAGCAGCTCGGGACAGGGGATGGATGGCTACACCTTC	CASSSGQGMDGYTF
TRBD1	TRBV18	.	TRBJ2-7	TGTGCCAGCTCACAGGGACAGGGGGCGTCCGAGCAGTACTTC	CASSQGQGASEQYF
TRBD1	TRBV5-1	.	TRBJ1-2	TGCGCCAGCAGCTGGACAGGGGGCGGAGACTATGGCTACACCTTC	CASSWTGGGDYGYTF
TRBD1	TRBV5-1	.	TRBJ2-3	TGCGCCAGCAGCTGGACAGGGAGACCAGATACGCAGTATTTT	CASSWTGRPDTQYF
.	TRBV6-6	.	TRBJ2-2	TGTGCCAGCGGGAGCGCGGGGACGGGGTCCGGGGAGCTGTTTTTT	CASGSAGTGSGELFF
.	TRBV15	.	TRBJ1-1	TGTGCCACCAGCGAGATCGTCGGACGGGGCACTGAAGCTTTCTTT	CATSEIVGRGTEAFF
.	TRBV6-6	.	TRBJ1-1	TGTGCCAGCAGTGGGGGGGGGTTGACTGAAGCTTTCTTT	CASSGGGLTEAFF
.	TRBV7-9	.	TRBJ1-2	TGTGCCAGCAGCACCTCCGGGTCGTATGGCTACACCTTC	CASSTSGSYGYTF
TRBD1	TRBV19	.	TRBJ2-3	TGTGCCAGTAGTACGGCAACAGGGGCAGATACGCAGTATTTT	CASSTATGADTQYF
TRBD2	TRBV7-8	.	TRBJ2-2	TGTGCCAGCAGCCTCACTAACACGTGGCGGGAGACGAACACCGGGGAGCTGTTTTTT	CASSLTNTWRETNTGELFF
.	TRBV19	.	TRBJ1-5	TGTGCCAGTACCCCAGCGTTCTTTGGTCAGCCCCAGCATTTT	CASTPAFFGQPQHF
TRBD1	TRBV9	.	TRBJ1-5	TGTGCCAGCAGCGCCAGGACAGGGTTCGGTCAGCCCCAGCATTTT	CASSARTGFGQPQHF
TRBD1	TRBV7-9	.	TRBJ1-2	TGTTCCAGCAGCTTTACAGGGGATGGCTACACCTTC	CSSSFTGDGYTF
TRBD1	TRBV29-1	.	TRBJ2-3	TGCAGCGACCCACCGGGACAGGGGCACACAGATACGCAGTATTTT	CSDPPGQGHTDTQYF
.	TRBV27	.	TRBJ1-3	TGTGCCAGCAGTTTATCACAGCCTATCTCTGGAAACACCATATATTTT	CASSLSQPISGNTIYF
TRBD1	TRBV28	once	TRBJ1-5	TGTGCCAGCAGGCGGACAGGGATGGATCAGCCCCAGCATTTT	CASRRTGMDQPQHF
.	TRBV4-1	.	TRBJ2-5	TGCGCCAGCAGCCAAGTAACCCTCGACCGCTCGGAGGCCCAGTACTTC	CASSQVTLDRSEAQYF
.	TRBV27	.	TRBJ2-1	TGTGCCAGCAGTTTACTCCTTCCCTACAATGAGCAGTTCTTC	CASSLLLPYNEQFF
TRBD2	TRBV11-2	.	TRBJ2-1	TGTGCCAGCAGCCGCCTAGCGGGAGCCCTCTACAATGAGCAGTTCTTC	CASSRLAGALYNEQFF
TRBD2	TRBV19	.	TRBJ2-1	TGTGCCAGTAGTATGGGACTAGCGGGGACGGGAGAGCAGTTCTTC	CASSMGLAGTGEQFF
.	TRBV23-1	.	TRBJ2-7	TGCGCCAGCAGTCAATCGCAGACCTACGAGCAGTACTTC	CASSQSQTYEQYF
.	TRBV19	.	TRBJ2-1	TGTGCCAGTAGTCGGGGGTACGCTGGGGATTACAATGAGCAGTTCTTC	CASSRGYAGDYNEQFF
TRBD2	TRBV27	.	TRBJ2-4	TGTGCCAGCAGTCCCAACCACCCAGTAACTAGCGGACTAGCCAAAAACATTCAGTACTTC	CASSPNHPVTSGLAKNIQYF
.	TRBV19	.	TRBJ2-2	TGTGCCAGTAGTAGCCCCCCGGGTACGAACACCGGGGAGCTGTTTTTT	CASSSPPGTNTGELFF
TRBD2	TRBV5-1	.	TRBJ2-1	TGCGCCAGCAGCTTAAGGGCAACAGGACTAGCGGGAGGGAGTCGGGAACAGTTCTTC	CASSLRATGLAGGSREQFF
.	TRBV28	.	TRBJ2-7	TGTGCCAGCACCCCAACGGGGGATTTATTACGGATACAGTACTTC	CASTPTGDLLRIQYF
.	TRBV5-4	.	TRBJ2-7	TGTGCCAGCAGCTTACAGGGTGGGACCGAGCAGTACTTC	CASSLQGGTEQYF
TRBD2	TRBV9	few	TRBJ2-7	TGTGCCAGCAGCGTACGGGAGGGGGTTTCGTCCTACGAGCAGTACTTC	CASSVREGVSSYEQYF
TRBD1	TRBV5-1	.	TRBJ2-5	TGCGCCAGCAGCTCCTTGACAGGGGAACAAGAGACCCAGTACTTC	CASSSLTGEQETQYF
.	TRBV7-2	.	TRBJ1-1	TGTGCCAGCAGCTACAACAGGGTCACGGCAGCTTTCTTT	CASSYNRVTAAFF
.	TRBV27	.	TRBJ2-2	TGTGCCAGCAGTTTATCGGCCCCGGGGGGCGCGAGCACCGGGGAGCTGTTTTTT	CASSLSAPGGASTGELFF
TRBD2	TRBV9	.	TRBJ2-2	TGTGCCAGCAGCGTAGGGAAGGGGCTAGCGGGATCGAACACCGGGGAGCTGTTTTTT	CASSVGKGLAGSNTGELFF
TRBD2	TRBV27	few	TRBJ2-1	TGTGCCAGCTTCGAGGGGAGGGGAAGCTACAATGAGCAGTTCTTC	CASFEGRGSYNEQFF
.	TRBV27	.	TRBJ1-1	TGTGCCAGTCAGATGAACACTGAAGCTTTCTTT	CASQMNTEAFF
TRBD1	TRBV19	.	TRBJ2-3	TGTGCCGGACGACAGGGGACCCGCACAGATACGCAGTATTTT	CAGRQGTRTDTQYF
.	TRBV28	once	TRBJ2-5	TGTGCCAGCAGTCTCCAAGAGACCCAGTACTTC	CASSLQETQYF
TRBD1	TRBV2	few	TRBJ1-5	TGTGCCAGCAGTGAGGAGCTCGGGACAGGGGCCATCTATAGCAATCAGCCCCAGCATTTT	CASSEELGTGAIYSNQPQHF
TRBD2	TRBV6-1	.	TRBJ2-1	TGTGCCAGCAGATCCGGGGGGGTCTCCTACAATGAGCAGTTCTTC	CASRSGGVSYNEQFF
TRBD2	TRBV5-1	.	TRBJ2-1	TGCGCCAGCAGCTTGGGGACTAGCGGGGGGTCCTTGGATGAGCAGTTCTTC	CASSLGTSGGSLDEQFF
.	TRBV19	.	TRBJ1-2	TGTGCCAGTAGTCTCAGTTACTATGGCTACACCTTC	CASSLSYYGYTF
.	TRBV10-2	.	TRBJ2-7	TGCGCCAGCAGTGGTTGGGCGTCGAGCTCCTACGAGCAGTACTTC	CASSGWASSSYEQYF
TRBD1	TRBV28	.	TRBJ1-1	TGTGCCGCAGACAGGGGGTATGAAGCTTTCTTT	CAADRGYEAFF
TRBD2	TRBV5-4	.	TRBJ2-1	TGTGCCAGCAGCGGGGGACTACAAGAGCAGTTCTTC	CASSGGLQEQFF
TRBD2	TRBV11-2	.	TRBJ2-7	TGTGCCAGCAGCTTAGGTCTTAGCGGGGTCTACGAGCAGTACTTC	CASSLGLSGVYEQYF
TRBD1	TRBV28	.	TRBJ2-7	TGTGCCAGCAGGAACAGGGGGAGCTCCTACGAGCAGTACTTC	CASRNRGSSYEQYF